A single sample is the source of the 26 T cell receptor beta chains below, sequenced in a study of blood T cells in healthy people across ages. The use of a sample-barcoded 5' primer and a J-beta primer mix characterized a second PCR of about 6 to 11 cycles. Via MiXCR, TCRdb re-called the 5' RACE reads, giving one row per CDR3 protein. The data show around 1.5 million distinct CDR3 sequences, with about 35% seen just once and about 11% held by the top ten. Sequencing was carried out using blood. The receptors here all came from a woman aged 25 to 39 in good health.

This clonotype was found many times. The gene calls are TRBV7-2 and TRBJ2-5; TRBD2 aligns across 7 bases. V trimming: 2 bases; J trimming: 1 base; junction bases outside the gene matches: 1. The CDR3 extends over 14 amino acids. Germline loops: CDR1 SGHTA, CDR2 FQGNSA. In nucleotides, the CDR3 is TGTGCCAGCAGCTTACGCGGGAGCCAAGAGACCCAGTACTTC. Its translation: CASSLRGSQETQYF. Full variable domain (rest looked up from reference TRBV7-2 and TRBJ2-5): GAGVSQSPSNKVTEKGKDVELRCDPISGHTALYWYRQSLGQGLEFLIYFQGNSAPDKSGLPSDRFSAERTGGSVSTLTIQRTQQEDSAVYLCASSLRGSQETQYFGPGTRLLVL.

This clonotype occurred a few times. The V and J genes are TRBV28 and TRBJ2-7; D ambiguous. Germline lookup yields CDR1 MDHEN and CDR2 SYDVKM. The germline V and J ends were trimmed by 6 bases and 10 bases, with 25 bases remaining between them. This CDR3 region has 15 residues. The CDR3 bases are TGTGCCAGCAGCACCACGCGTGGGCAGCCGTGGGCCCAGTACTTC. This codes for CASSTTRGQPWAQYF.

V usage is TRBV9 and J usage is TRBJ1-5; D might be TRBD1 (5 bases). The CDR3 extends over 16 amino acids. The germline V gene has CDR1 SGDLS and CDR2 YYNGEE. V gave up 3 bases and J gave up 4 bases, with 17 bases separating them. CDR3 sequence: CASSEGSGTENQPQHF. The CDR3, as DNA: TGTGCCAGCAGCGAAGGCTCCGGGACGGAGAATCAGCCCCAGCATTTT.

The chain carries TRBV5-6 and TRBJ1-5; a possible D gene is TRBD1 (5 bases). The CDR3 loop spans 13 amino acids. Germline V gene data show CDR1 as SGHDT and CDR2 as YYEEEE. The V end lost 4 bases, the J end lost 11 bases, and 16 bases lay between the germline ends. CDR3 coding DNA: TGTGCCAGCAGCGAGTCCGGGGGTCGGACCCAGCATTTT. Protein product: CASSESGGRTQHF.

This clonotype occurred a few times. V is TRBV29-1 and J is TRBJ2-7, with 10 bases matching TRBD1. The ends lost 0 bases at V and 2 bases at J; junction bases unmatched: 7. CDR1 and CDR2 from the germline V gene are SQVTM and ANQGSEA. The CDR3 extends over 16 amino acids. This CDR3 is CSVEDFGTGVTYEQYF. The CDR3 DNA is TGCAGCGTTGAAGATTTTGGGACAGGGGTCACCTACGAGCAGTACTTC.

This clonotype was seen only a few times. This chain joins TRBV21-1 and TRBJ1-5. TRBV21-1 has pseudogene status. The CDR3 has 12 residues. DNA for the CDR3: TGTGCCAGCAACGGGGTTTGGCAGCCCCAGCATTTT. Its protein product is CASNGVWQPQHF.

There are a few counts of this clonotype. J is TRBJ2-7 and V is TRBV27; D remains unclear. This CDR3 is built from 12 residues. The germline V and J ends were trimmed by 3 bases and 6 bases, with 9 bases remaining between them. CDR1 is MNHEY and CDR2 is SMNVEV in the germline V gene (reference sequence). The CDR3 region is CASSFLNSEQYF. CDR3 nucleotide sequence: TGTGCCAGCAGTTTCCTGAACTCCGAGCAGTACTTC.

The gene calls are TRBV20-1 and TRBJ2-7; 8 nucleotides line up with TRBD2. CDR3 length: 13 residues. Germline V gives CDR1 DFQATT, CDR2 SNEGSKA (reference sequence). Trimming cost V 3 bases and J 2 bases; bases outside gene matches: 3. CDR3 sequence (DNA): TGCAGTGCTAGCGGGGGGGCAGCCTACGAGCAGTACTTC. This gives the protein CSASGGAAYEQYF.

Concerning this clonotype: Just one base apart from a much larger clone, this may be a read error. This chain links TRBV20-1 with TRBJ2-1, with 13 bases that match TRBD2. V was pared by 6 bases and J by 12 bases, with 5 bases of the junction left unmatched. Germline V lookup: CDR1 DFQATT, CDR2 SNEGSKA (reference sequence). This CDR3 is 12 amino acids long. The CDR3 loop reads CSAGTSGDRQFF. Here the CDR3 DNA reads TGCAGTGCCGGGACTAGCGGGGATAGGCAGTTCTTC.

V is TRBV3-1 and J is TRBJ2-7, with 9 bases lining up with TRBD1. The J call may be in error: the DNA end matches TRBJ2-5 better. Germline V gene sequence: CDR1 LGHDT, CDR2 YNNKEL (reference sequence). This CDR3 region has 15 residues. The CDR3 coding sequence is TGTGCCAGCAGCCCACCCGGGACAGGGTGGGAGACCCAGTACTTC. It is translated as CASSPPGTGWETQYF.

The V and J genes are TRBV10-3 and TRBJ2-7, with 10 bases that match TRBD1. J gave up 3 bases and V 6 bases, and 8 bases lay outside the gene matches. The CDR3 sequence is 15 residues long. In germline, CDR1 is ENHRY, CDR2 SYGVKD. This chain's CDR3 is CAIRDPGQGIYEQYF. The CDR3 nucleotides read TGTGCCATCAGAGACCCGGGACAGGGGATCTACGAGCAGTACTTC.

The CDR3 DNA follows: TGTGCCAGCAGCACGGGACAGGGAGCGAACGAGCAGTACTTC. This sequence encodes CASSTGQGANEQYF. The V call is TRBV7-9, the J call TRBJ2-7, with TRBD1 matching over 9 bases. Trimming took 5 bases from V and 5 from J; bases not matched to a gene: 7. Germline V gene data show CDR1 as SEHNR and CDR2 as FQNEAQ (reference sequence). The CDR3 is made up of 14 amino acids.

The chain recombines TRBV3-1 with TRBJ2-1; 8 bases are a match to TRBD2. The CDR3 has 16 residues. J lost 4 bases, V lost 2 bases, and 7 bases had no gene match. CDR1 and CDR2 (germline): LGHDT, YNNKEL (reference sequence). The CDR3 sequence is CASSQLTSGPYNEQFF. CDR3 bases: TGTGCCAGCAGCCAACTTACTAGCGGACCTTACAATGAGCAGTTCTTC.

This clonotype was counted ten times or more. The rearrangement links TRBV5-6 to TRBJ2-7; D remains ambiguous. V was shortened by 2 bases and J by 0 bases, with 9 bases between the two germline ends. Looked up from germline, CDR1 is SGHDT and CDR2 is YYEEEE. This CDR3 comprises 14 residues. In DNA, the CDR3 is TGTGCCAGCAGCTTTGGGGAAAGCTCCTACGAGCAGTACTTC. The encoded protein is CASSFGESSYEQYF.

This clonotype appeared once. The V call is TRBV19, the J call TRBJ2-7; no firm D call. CDR1 and CDR2 (germline): LNHDA, SQIVND (reference sequence). CDR3 size: 13 residues. Trimming pared 5 bases from V and 2 bases from J, leaving 10 bases between. The CDR3 DNA follows: TGTGCCAGTAGTGTGACGGTAACCTACGAGCAGTACTTC. Its protein product is CASSVTVTYEQYF.

This clonotype has more than one count but fewer than ten. The chain combines TRBV7-2 with TRBJ1-2; 11 nucleotides match TRBD1. The CDR3 consists of 14 residues. Unmatched junction bases numbered 3, after V lost 4 bases and J lost 5 bases. From germline, CDR1 is SGHTA and CDR2 FQGNSA. The CDR3 region has the DNA TGTGCCAGCAGCTCGGACAGGGGGCTATATGGCTACACCTTC. Translation: CASSSDRGLYGYTF.

The chain carries TRBV3-1 and TRBJ2-1, with a tentative D call TRBD2 (5 bases). The CDR3 runs to 19 residues. With 0 bases removed from V and 0 bases from J, the gap between germline ends came to 18 bases. Germline V gene sequence: CDR1 LGHDT, CDR2 YNNKEL (reference sequence). The CDR3 sequence: CASSQEGGWNPSSYNEQFF. The CDR3 nucleotides are TGTGCCAGCAGCCAAGAAGGAGGCTGGAACCCCAGCTCCTACAATGAGCAGTTCTTC.

This clonotype was picked up a small number of times. V and J are TRBV7-2 and TRBJ2-3; 11 bases align to TRBD2. The CDR3 is 16 residues long. Germline loops: CDR1 SGHTA, CDR2 FQGNSA. Trimming cost V 4 bases and J 3 bases; bases outside gene matches: 6. The chain's CDR3 is CASSSTSGAATDTQYF. CDR3 coding DNA: TGTGCCAGCAGCTCGACTAGCGGGGCCGCGACAGATACGCAGTATTTT.

This clonotype was seen at least ten times. The gene calls are TRBV12-3 or TRBV12-4 and TRBJ1-2; 9 bases are shared with TRBD1. The CDR3 covers 15 residues. V trimming: 0 bases; J trimming: 8 bases; junction bases outside the gene matches: 7. The DNA of the CDR3 is TGTGCCAGCAGTTTAGCCGGGACAGGGCATGGAGGCTACACCTTC. Amino acid sequence: CASSLAGTGHGGYTF.

This clonotype was detected only a few times. The CDR3 sequence is CASSEAGQQQETQYF. CDR3 in DNA: TGTGCCAGCAGTGAAGCGGGACAACAGCAAGAGACCCAGTACTTC. V usage is TRBV2 and J usage is TRBJ2-5, with a weak D call TRBD1 (6 bases). Germline V gene sequence: CDR1 SNHLY, CDR2 FYNNEI. The CDR3 consists of 15 residues. The V and J ends lost 0 bases and 2 bases respectively, with 10 bases between them.

This clonotype was detected a few times. The chain joins TRBV4-1 to TRBJ2-5; 9 nucleotides align to TRBD2. Germline V gives CDR1 MGHRA, CDR2 YSYEKL. V lost 3 bases, J lost 3 bases, and 5 bases stayed unmatched. The CDR3 is 15 residues long. CDR3 amino acids: CASSHVLAGEETQYF. As DNA, the CDR3 is TGCGCCAGCAGCCACGTTTTAGCGGGGGAAGAGACCCAGTACTTC.

The chain is built from TRBV2 and TRBJ2-3; D unclear. Germline V lookup: CDR1 SNHLY, CDR2 FYNNEI. V was cut by 9 bases and J by 2 bases, with 18 bases left in between. The CDR3 runs to 15 residues. DNA of the CDR3: TGTGCCAGTCGGTTGCCAGTAGAACCCACAGATACGCAGTATTTT. It codes for CASRLPVEPTDTQYF.

About this clonotype: A junction boundary mismatches the germline segment, possibly from a read error. Written as DNA, the CDR3 is TGTGCCAGCAATTCCGGGCGACACACTGAGGCTTTCTTT. It translates to CASNSGRHTEAFF. The chain uses TRBV2 and TRBJ1-1; the D is unclear. Germline CDR1 is SNHLY and CDR2 is FYNNEI. The CDR3 is 13 residues long. The whole variable domain, remainder taken from reference TRBV2 and TRBJ1-1, is EPEVTQTPSHQVTQMGQEVILRCVPISNHLYFYWYRQILGQKVEFLVSFYNNEISEKSEIFDDQFSVERPDGSNFTLKIRSTKLEDSAMYFCASNSGRHTEAFFGQGTRLTVV.

This clonotype appeared a few times. The rearrangement uses TRBV5-1 and TRBJ2-3; 9 nucleotides line up with TRBD1. Germline CDR1 and CDR2: SGHRS and YFSETQ. The CDR3 is made up of 15 amino acids. The junction had 5 bases not matched to a gene; V was cut back by 5 bases and J by 1 base. DNA of the CDR3: TGCGCCAGCAGTACAGGGGGCATTGGCACAGATACGCAGTATTTT. Translation gives CASSTGGIGTDTQYF.

This clonotype was observed a single time. A read error may explain this, as a much larger clone is one base away. The chain is built from TRBV29-1 and TRBJ2-3; 10 positions match TRBD2. CDR1 and CDR2 (germline): SQVTM, ANQGSEA. The CDR3 extends over 13 amino acids. The DNA for the CDR3 is TGCAGCGTGACTAGCGGGCTCACAGATACGCGGTATTTT. It translates to CSVTSGLTDTRYF.

This clonotype was counted a few times. The rearrangement uses TRBV7-9 and TRBJ2-7; TRBD2 matches 7 bases. The CDR3 spans 12 residues. Trimming at V came to 5 bases and at J to 6 bases, leaving 4 bases not matched to a gene. Per the germline V gene, CDR1 is SEHNR and CDR2 is FQNEAQ (reference sequence). CDR3 in amino acids: CASSRGGAEQYF. The CDR3 DNA follows: TGTGCCAGCAGCCGCGGGGGTGCCGAGCAGTACTTC.